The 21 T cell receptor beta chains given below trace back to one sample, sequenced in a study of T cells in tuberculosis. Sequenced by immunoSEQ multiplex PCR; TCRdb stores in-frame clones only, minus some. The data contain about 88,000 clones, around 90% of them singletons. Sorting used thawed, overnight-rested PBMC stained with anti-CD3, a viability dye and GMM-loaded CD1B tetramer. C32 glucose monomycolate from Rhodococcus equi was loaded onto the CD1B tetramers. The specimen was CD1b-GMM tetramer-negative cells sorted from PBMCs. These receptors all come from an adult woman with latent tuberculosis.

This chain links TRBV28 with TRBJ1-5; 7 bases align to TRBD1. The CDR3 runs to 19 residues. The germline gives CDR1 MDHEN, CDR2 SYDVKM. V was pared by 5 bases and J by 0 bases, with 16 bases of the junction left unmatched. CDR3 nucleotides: TGTGCCAGCAGTCTGAATCCGACAGGGACTTACAATAGCAATCAGCCCCAGCATTTT. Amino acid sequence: CASSLNPTGTYNSNQPQHF.

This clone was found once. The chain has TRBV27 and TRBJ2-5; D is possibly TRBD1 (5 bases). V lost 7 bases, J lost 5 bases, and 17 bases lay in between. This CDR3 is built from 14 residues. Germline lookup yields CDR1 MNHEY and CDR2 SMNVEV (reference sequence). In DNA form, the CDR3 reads TGTGCCAGCAAGTCCGTCCTCAAGGGGGAGACCCAGTACTTC. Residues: CASKSVLKGETQYF.

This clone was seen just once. The DNA for the CDR3 is TGTGCCAGCACCAAACCCGGACAGGGTCCCTCCAATGAGCAGTTCTTC. It yields the protein CASTKPGQGPSNEQFF. This chain uses TRBV27 with TRBJ2-1; 8 nucleotides match TRBD1. There are 16 residues in the CDR3. The junction had 14 bases not matched to a gene; V was cut back by 7 bases and J by 6 bases. The germline CDR1 and CDR2 sequences are MNHEY and SMNVEV (reference sequence).

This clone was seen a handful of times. The CDR3 protein is CASSDGQTGNTIYF. The CDR3, as DNA: TGTGCCAGCAGCGACGGACAGACCGGAAACACCATATATTTT. The rearrangement joins TRBV7-2 to TRBJ1-3; TRBD1 is a possible D gene (6 bases). The CDR3 has 14 amino acids. In germline, CDR1 is SGHTA, CDR2 FQGNSA. Trimming stripped 5 bases from V and 4 bases from J, with 12 bases between. Full variable domain (missing parts from reference TRBV7-2 and TRBJ1-3): GAGVSQSPSNKVTEKGKDVELRCDPISGHTALYWYRQSLGQGLEFLIYFQGNSAPDKSGLPSDRFSAERTGGSVSTLTIQRTQQEDSAVYLCASSDGQTGNTIYFGEGSWLTVV.

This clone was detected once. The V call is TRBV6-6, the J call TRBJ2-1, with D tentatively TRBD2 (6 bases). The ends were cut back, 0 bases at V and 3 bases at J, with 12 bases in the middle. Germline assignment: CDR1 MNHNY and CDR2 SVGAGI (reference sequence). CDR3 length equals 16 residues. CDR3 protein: CASSYSTAEGYNEQFF. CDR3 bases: TGTGCCAGCAGTTACTCGACAGCGGAGGGCTACAATGAGCAGTTCTTC.

Here the CDR3 reads CASSEGTGDYEQYF. The CDR3 DNA is TGCGCCAGCAGTGAAGGGACAGGGGACTACGAGCAGTACTTC. V usage is TRBV10-2 and J usage is TRBJ2-7; 10 bases are a match to TRBD1. Looked up from germline, CDR1 is WSHSY and CDR2 is SAAADI. There are 14 residues in the CDR3. Trimming at V came to 3 bases and at J to 3 bases, leaving 2 bases not matched to a gene.

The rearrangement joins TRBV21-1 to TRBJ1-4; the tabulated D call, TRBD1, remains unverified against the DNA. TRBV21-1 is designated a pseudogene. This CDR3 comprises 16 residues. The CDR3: CASSKGQGFTNEKLFF. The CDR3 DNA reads TGTGCCAGCAGCAAAGGACAGGGGTTTACTAATGAAAAACTGTTTTTT.

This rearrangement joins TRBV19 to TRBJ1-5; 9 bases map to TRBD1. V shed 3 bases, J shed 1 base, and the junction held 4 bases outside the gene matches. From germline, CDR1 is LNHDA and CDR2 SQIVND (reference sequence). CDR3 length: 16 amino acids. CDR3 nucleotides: TGTGCCAGTAGTATTTCGGGGACAGGGAGCAATCAGCCCCAGCATTTT. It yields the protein CASSISGTGSNQPQHF.

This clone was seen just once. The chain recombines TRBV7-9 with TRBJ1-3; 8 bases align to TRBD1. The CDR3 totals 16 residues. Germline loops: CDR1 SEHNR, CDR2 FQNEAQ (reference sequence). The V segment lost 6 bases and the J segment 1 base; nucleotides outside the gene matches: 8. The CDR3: CASRVQGGRSGNTIYF. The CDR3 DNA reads TGTGCCAGCAGGGTACAGGGGGGGCGATCTGGAAACACCATATATTTT.

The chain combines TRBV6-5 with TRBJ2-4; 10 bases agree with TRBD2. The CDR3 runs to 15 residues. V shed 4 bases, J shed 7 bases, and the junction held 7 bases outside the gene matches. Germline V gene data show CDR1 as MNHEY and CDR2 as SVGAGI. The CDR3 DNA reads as TGTGCCAGCAGTTCAAGCGGGGGGGCACGGAACATTCAGTACTTC. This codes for CASSSSGGARNIQYF.

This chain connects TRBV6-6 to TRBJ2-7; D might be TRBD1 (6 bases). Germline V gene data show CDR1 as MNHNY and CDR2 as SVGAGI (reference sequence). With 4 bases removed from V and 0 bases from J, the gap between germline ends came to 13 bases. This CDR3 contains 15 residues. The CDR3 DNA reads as TGTGCCAGCAGTTCTGCCCAGGGGTCCTCCTACGAGCAGTACTTC. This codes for CASSSAQGSSYEQYF.

In nucleotides, the CDR3 is TGTGCCAGCAGCCTCGGGTTTGGGCCCCAGCATTTT. This translates into CASSLGFGPQHF. This chain joins TRBV14 and TRBJ1-5; no definite D call. Germline-derived CDR1 and CDR2 are SGHDN and FVKESK. This CDR3 has 12 amino acids. Trimming cost V 4 bases and J 9 bases, with 10 bases left between them.

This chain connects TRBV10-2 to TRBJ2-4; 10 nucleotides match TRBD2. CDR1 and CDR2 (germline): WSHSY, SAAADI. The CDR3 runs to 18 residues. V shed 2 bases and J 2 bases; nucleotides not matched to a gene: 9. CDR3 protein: CASSESGGAVRTKNIQYF. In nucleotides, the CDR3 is TGCGCCAGCAGTGAGAGCGGGGGGGCCGTCCGAACCAAAAACATTCAGTACTTC.

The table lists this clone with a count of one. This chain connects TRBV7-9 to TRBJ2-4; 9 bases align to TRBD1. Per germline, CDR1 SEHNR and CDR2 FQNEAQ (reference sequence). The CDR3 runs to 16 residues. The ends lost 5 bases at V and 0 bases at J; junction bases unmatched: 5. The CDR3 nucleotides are TGTGCCAGCAGCCACTACAGGGGGCTAGCCAAAAACATTCAGTACTTC. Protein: CASSHYRGLAKNIQYF.

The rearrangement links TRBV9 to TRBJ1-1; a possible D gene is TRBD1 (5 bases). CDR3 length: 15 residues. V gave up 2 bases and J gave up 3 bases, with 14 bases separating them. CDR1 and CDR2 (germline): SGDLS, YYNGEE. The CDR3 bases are TGTGCCAGCAGCGTTGGCGCCTTAGGGGACACTGAAGCTTTCTTT. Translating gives CASSVGALGDTEAFF.

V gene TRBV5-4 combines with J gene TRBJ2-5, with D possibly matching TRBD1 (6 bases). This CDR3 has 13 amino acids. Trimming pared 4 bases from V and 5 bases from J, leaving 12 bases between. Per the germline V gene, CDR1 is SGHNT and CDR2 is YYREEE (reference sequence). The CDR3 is CASSPRGFETQYF. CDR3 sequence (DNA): TGTGCCAGCAGCCCAAGGGGGTTTGAGACCCAGTACTTC.

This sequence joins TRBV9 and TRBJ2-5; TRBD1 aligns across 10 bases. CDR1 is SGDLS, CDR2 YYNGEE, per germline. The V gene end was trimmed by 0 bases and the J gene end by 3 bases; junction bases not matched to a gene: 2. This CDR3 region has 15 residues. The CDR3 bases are TGTGCCAGCAGCGTAGGGGACAGGGGTGAAGAGACCCAGTACTTC. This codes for CASSVGDRGEETQYF. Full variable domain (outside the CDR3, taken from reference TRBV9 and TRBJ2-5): DSGVTQTPKHLITATGQRVTLRCSPRSGDLSVYWYQQSLDQGLQFLIQYYNGEERAKGNILERFSAQQFPDLHSELNLSSLELGDSALYFCASSVGDRGEETQYFGPGTRLLVL.

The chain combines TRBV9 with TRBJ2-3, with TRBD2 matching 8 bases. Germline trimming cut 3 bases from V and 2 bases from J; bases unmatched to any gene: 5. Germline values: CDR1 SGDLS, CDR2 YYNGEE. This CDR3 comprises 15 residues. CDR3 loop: CASSAAGDPTDTQYF. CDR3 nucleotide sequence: TGTGCCAGCAGCGCAGCGGGGGACCCCACAGATACGCAGTATTTT.

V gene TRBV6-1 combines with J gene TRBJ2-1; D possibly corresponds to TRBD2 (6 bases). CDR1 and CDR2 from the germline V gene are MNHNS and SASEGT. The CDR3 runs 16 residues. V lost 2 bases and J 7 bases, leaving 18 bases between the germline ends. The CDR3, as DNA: TGTGCCAGCAGTGAATGGGGGGTAGAGGCTCTGAATGAGCAGTTCTTC. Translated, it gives CASSEWGVEALNEQFF.

CDR3 in amino acids: CASSPGTAGQPQHF. The DNA for the CDR3 is TGTGCCAGCAGTCCAGGGACAGCAGGTCAGCCCCAGCATTTT. The V call is TRBV27, the J call TRBJ1-5; 7 positions agree with TRBD1. CDR1 MNHEY and CDR2 SMNVEV come from the germline V gene (reference sequence). The CDR3 is 14 amino acids. V was pared by 5 bases and J by 6 bases, with 7 bases of the junction left unmatched.

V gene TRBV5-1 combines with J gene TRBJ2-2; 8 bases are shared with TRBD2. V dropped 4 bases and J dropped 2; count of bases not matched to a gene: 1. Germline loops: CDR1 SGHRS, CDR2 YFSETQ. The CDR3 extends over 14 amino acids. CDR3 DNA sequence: TGCGCCAGCAGCCGGGGGGGAAACACCGGGGAGCTGTTTTTT. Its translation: CASSRGGNTGELFF.